The present T cell receptor beta chain was sequenced within a study of spatial heterogeneity in lung cancer. Study-wide background: More than 8.5 raw reads, on average, carried each unique TCR and UMI combination.

This clonotype was seen only a few times. Documented time point: sample taken at primary tumor resection. No cells were sorted before sequencing. The whole RNA sequenced was extracted from tumor, nontumor lung or frozen PBMC. With 9 bases clipped from V and 3 bases from J, the junction kept 11 bases outside the gene matches. CDR3 length equals 14 residues. Germline loops: CDR1 LNHDA, CDR2 SQIVND (reference sequence). TCRdb ran MiXCR on the 5' RACE reads and lists one entry per CDR3 protein. The data hold around 89,000 distinct CDR3 sequences, with approximately 12% observed a single time. This chain joins TRBV19 and TRBJ2-7; 7 bases agree with TRBD1. The source was PBMCs, collected at surgery. The clonotype was recovered from a male donor with early-stage non-small cell lung cancer. The CDR3 DNA follows: TGTGCCAGCACCGACAGGGCACCCCACTACGAGCAGTACTTC. This sequence encodes CASTDRAPHYEQYF.